This T cell receptor (beta chain) was identified in a study of blood T cell repertoires in COVID-19. Study as a whole: Samples taken during acute and convalescent COVID-19 were collected in the United States, Italy and Spain.

Ages ranged from roughly 18 to 100 years, with residence in 24 US areas. Two consecutive negative NP/OP PCR tests, clearance, or resolved symptoms defined Cohort 3 recovery. The junction had 11 bases not matched to a gene; V was cut back by 6 bases and J by 11 bases. The CDR3 contains 14 residues. CDR1 is SGHAT, CDR2 FQNNGV, per germline. Original processing methods: Reference gene primer amplification in the assay estimated nucleated cell counts. Clones were sequenced by immunoSEQ multiplex PCR, and TCRdb holds only the in-frame ones, with some missing. V and J calls and clone size follow that table, whereas D and trimming were derived from the DNA. There are 300,000 to 450,000 clones in the sample; 87% occur only once, and 1% to 1.5% lies in the top ten.

The rearrangement uses TRBV11-2 and TRBJ1-2; 11 nucleotides line up with TRBD1. The receptor's source is a man younger than 45 who had recovered from COVID-19. Material for sequencing was PBMCs or T cells enriched from blood (not recorded which). CDR3 nucleotides: TGTGCCAGCAGGCCGGCCGGGACAGGGGGTGGTTACACCTTC. Its translation: CASRPAGTGGGYTF.